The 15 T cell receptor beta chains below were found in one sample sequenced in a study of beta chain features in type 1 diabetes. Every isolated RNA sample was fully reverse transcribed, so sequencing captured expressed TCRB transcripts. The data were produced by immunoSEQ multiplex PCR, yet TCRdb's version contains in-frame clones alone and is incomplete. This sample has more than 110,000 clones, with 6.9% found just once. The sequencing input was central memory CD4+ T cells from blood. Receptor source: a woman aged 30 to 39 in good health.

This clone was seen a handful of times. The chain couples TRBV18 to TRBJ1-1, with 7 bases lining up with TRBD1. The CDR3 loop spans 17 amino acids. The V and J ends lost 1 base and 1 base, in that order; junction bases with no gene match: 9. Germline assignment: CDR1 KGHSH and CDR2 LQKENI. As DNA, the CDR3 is TGTGCCAGCTCACCACAAGTGCTGGGACAGACGAACACTGAAGCTTTCTTT. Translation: CASSPQVLGQTNTEAFF.

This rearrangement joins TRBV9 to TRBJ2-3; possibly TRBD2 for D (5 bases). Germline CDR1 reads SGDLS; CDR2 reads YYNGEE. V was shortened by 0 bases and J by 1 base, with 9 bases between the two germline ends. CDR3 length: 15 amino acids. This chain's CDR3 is CASSVGGLGTDTQYF. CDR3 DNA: TGTGCCAGCAGCGTAGGCGGGCTCGGCACAGATACGCAGTATTTT.

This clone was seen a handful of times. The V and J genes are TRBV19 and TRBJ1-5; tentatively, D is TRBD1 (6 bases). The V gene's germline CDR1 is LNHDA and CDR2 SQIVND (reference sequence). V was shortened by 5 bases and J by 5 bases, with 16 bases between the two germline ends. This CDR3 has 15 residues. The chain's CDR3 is CASSLIQGTDQPQHF. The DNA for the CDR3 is TGTGCCAGTAGTCTGATACAGGGAACAGATCAGCCCCAGCATTTT.

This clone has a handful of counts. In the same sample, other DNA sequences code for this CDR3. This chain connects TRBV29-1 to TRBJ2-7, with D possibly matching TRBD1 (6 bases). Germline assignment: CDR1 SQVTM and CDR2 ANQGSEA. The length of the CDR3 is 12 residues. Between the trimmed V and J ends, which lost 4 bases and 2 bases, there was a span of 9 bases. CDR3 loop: CSVGRGTYEQYF. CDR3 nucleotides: TGCAGCGTTGGCAGGGGTACCTACGAGCAGTACTTC.

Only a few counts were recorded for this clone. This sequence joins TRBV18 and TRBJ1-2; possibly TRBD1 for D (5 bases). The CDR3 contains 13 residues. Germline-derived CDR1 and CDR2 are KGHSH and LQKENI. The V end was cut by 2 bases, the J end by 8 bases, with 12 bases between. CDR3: CASSPTRAKGYTF. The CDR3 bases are TGTGCCAGCTCACCAACCAGGGCTAAAGGCTACACCTTC.

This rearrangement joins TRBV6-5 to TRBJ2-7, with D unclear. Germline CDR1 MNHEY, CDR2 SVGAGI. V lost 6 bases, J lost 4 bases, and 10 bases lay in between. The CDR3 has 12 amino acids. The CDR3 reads CASSSQTYEQYF. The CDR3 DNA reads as TGTGCCAGCAGCTCGCAGACTTACGAGCAGTACTTC.

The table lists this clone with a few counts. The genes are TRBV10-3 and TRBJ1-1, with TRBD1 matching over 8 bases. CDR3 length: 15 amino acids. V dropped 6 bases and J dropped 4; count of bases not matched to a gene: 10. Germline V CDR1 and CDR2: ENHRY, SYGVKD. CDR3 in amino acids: CAIRRQGRIGTEAFF. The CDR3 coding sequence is TGTGCCATCAGGAGACAGGGGCGGATCGGCACTGAAGCTTTCTTT.

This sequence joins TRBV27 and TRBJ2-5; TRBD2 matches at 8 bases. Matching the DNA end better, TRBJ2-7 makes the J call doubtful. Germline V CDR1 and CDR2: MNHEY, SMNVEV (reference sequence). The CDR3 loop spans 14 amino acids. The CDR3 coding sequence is TGTGCCAGCAGGGAAGCGGGAGTATTGTACGAGCAGTACTTC. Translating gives CASREAGVLYEQYF.

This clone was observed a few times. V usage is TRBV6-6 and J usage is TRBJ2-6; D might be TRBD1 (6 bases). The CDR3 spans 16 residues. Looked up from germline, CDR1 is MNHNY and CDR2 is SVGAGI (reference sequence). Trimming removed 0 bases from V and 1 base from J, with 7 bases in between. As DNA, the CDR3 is TGTGCCAGCAGTTACTCCGGACAGTCTGGGGCCAACGTCCTGACTTTC. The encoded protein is CASSYSGQSGANVLTF.

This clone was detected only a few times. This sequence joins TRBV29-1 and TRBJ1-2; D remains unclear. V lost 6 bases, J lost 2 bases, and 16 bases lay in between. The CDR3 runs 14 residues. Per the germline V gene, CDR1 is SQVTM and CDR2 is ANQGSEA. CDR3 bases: TGCAGCGTCGGGGAGGGTATGAAAAACTATGGCTACACCTTC. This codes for CSVGEGMKNYGYTF.

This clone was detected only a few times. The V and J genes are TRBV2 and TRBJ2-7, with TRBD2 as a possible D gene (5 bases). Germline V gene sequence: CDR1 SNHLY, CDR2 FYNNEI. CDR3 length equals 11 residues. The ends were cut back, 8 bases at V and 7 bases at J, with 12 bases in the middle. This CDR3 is CASAQLGEQYF. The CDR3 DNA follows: TGTGCCAGCGCCCAACTAGGGGAGCAGTACTTC.

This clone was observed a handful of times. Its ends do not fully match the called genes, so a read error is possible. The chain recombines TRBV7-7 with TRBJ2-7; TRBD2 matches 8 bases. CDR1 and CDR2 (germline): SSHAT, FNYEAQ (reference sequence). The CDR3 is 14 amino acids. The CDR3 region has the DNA TGTGCTAGCAGCTTCAGCGGGAGATTCGACGAGCAGTACTTC. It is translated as CASSFSGRFDEQYF.

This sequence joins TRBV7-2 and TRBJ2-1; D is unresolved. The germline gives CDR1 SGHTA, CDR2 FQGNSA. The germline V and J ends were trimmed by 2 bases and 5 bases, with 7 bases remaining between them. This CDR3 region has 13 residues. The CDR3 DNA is TGTGCCAGCAGCTTACGCTCGGACAATGAGCAGTTCTTC. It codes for CASSLRSDNEQFF.

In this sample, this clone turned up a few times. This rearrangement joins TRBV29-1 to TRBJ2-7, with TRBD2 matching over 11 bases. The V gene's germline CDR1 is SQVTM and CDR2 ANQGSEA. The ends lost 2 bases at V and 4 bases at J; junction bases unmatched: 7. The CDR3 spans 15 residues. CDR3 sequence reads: CSVERLAGGGYEQYF. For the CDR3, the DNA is TGCAGCGTTGAACGGCTAGCGGGAGGAGGGTACGAGCAGTACTTC.

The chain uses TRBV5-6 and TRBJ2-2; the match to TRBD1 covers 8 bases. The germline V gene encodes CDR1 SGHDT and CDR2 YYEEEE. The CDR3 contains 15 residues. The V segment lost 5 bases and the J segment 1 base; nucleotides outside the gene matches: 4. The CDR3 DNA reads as TGTGCCAGCAGTCTCGGGACAGGGAACACCGGGGAGCTGTTTTTT. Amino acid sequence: CASSLGTGNTGELFF. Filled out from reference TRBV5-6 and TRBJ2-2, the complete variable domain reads DAGVTQSPTHLIKTRGQQVTLRCSPKSGHDTVSWYQQALGQGPQFIFQYYEEEERQRGNFPDRFSGHQFPNYSSELNVNALLLGDSALYLCASSLGTGNTGELFFGEGSRLTVL.